Shown below are 22 T cell receptor beta chains from a single sample sequenced in a study of post-analysis software for immune sequencing data. Findings of the study overall: Patients carried four or five TRBV segments more frequently than controls did, and TRBV5-6, TRBV5-1 and TRBV20-1 were among them.

The antigens of these receptors remain unknown. TCR beta cDNA libraries included unique molecular identifiers. TCRdb re-analysed the PCR reads in MiXCR, keeping a single row per CDR3 protein. Of roughly 410,000 distinct CDR3 sequences listed, roughly 30% are singletons. Sequencing was performed on blood. These receptors originate from a girl aged 10 to 17 with multiple sclerosis.

The J gene is TRBJ1-2, the V gene TRBV28; 9 nucleotides line up with TRBD1. V shed 5 bases, J shed 6 bases, and the junction held 7 bases outside the gene matches. CDR1 is MDHEN, CDR2 SYDVKM, per germline. The CDR3 has 14 amino acids. The CDR3: CASSPLGTGNGYTF. The DNA of the CDR3 is TGTGCCAGCAGTCCCCTCGGGACAGGGAATGGCTACACCTTC.

This clonotype was found many times. V usage is TRBV6-6 and J usage is TRBJ2-7, with 16 bases matching TRBD2. V gave up 6 bases and J gave up 2 bases; unmatched junction bases: 1. CDR3 length: 15 residues. The germline CDR1 and CDR2 sequences are MNHNY and SVGAGI (reference sequence). The DNA for the CDR3 is TGTGCCAGCAGAGGGACTAGCGGGGGGGCCTACGAGCAGTACTTC. It specifies CASRGTSGGAYEQYF.

This clonotype was seen a handful of times. The chain is built from TRBV3-1 and TRBJ2-5; D call uncertain. V gave up 0 bases and J gave up 1 base, with 6 bases separating them. The germline gives CDR1 LGHDT, CDR2 YNNKEL (reference sequence). CDR3 length: 14 amino acids. In DNA form, the CDR3 reads TGTGCCAGCAGCCAAGATACGGTCCAAGAGACCCAGTACTTC. It encodes CASSQDTVQETQYF.

This chain uses TRBV28 with TRBJ2-4, with D possibly matching TRBD1 (6 bases). Looked up from germline, CDR1 is MDHEN and CDR2 is SYDVKM. CDR3 length: 13 residues. Between the trimmed V and J ends, which lost 6 bases and 13 bases, there was a span of 19 bases. As DNA, the CDR3 is TGTGCCAGCAGCCTGAGGGGGAACGACGTGCAGTACTTC. Its translation: CASSLRGNDVQYF.

The CDR3 spells CASNQRQGRKDTQYF. DNA for the CDR3: TGTGCCAGCAACCAGAGACAGGGGAGGAAGGATACGCAGTATTTT. The chain has TRBV28 and TRBJ2-3, with 8 bases matching TRBD1. Trimming removed 7 bases from V and 6 bases from J; junction bases left unmatched: 12. CDR3 length: 15 amino acids. Germline CDR1 MDHEN, CDR2 SYDVKM. The whole variable domain, remainder taken from reference TRBV28 and TRBJ2-3, is DVKVTQSSRYLVKRTGEKVFLECVQDMDHENMFWYRQDPGLGLRLIYFSYDVKMKEKGDIPEGYSVSREKKERFSLILESASTNQTSMYLCASNQRQGRKDTQYFGPGTRLTVL.

This clonotype was detected a few times. The chain carries TRBV9 and TRBJ1-2, with D uncertain. The CDR3 sequence is 12 residues long. Germline CDR1 and CDR2: SGDLS and YYNGEE. V lost 0 bases, J lost 4 bases, and 4 bases lay in between. The CDR3 coding sequence is TGTGCCAGCAGCGTAGTAGGCTATGGCTACACCTTC. Its translation: CASSVVGYGYTF.

A few counts support this clonotype. The rearrangement uses TRBV5-6 and TRBJ1-2, with D unresolved. CDR1 SGHDT and CDR2 YYEEEE come from the germline V gene. Between the trimmed V and J ends, which lost 2 bases and 6 bases, there was a span of 17 bases. The CDR3 sequence is 15 residues long. CDR3 nucleotides: TGTGCCAGCAGCTTAGGATTTGGGGTAGCTCATGGCTACACCTTC. It codes for CASSLGFGVAHGYTF.

This clonotype was observed a few times. The chain carries TRBV4-2 and TRBJ2-3; 9 positions match TRBD2. This CDR3 has 16 amino acids. The trim removed 1 base at V and 2 bases at J, leaving 4 bases unmatched. Germline loops: CDR1 LGHNA, CDR2 YNFKEQ. In nucleotides, the CDR3 is TGTGCCAGCAGCCAAGGGTCTAGCGGGGACACAGATACGCAGTATTTT. This codes for CASSQGSSGDTDTQYF.

This chain links TRBV6-5 with TRBJ1-1; TRBD1 might be the D (5 bases). Trimming removed 7 bases from V and 4 bases from J, with 22 bases in between. The CDR3 contains 16 residues. Germline CDR1 reads MNHEY; CDR2 reads SVGAGI. In DNA form, the CDR3 reads TGTGCCAGCACTACCATCTCGGGGGAACTAGGCACTGAAGCTTTCTTT. Residues: CASTTISGELGTEAFF.

The chain couples TRBV7-2 to TRBJ2-5, with TRBD2 as a possible D gene (6 bases). Germline V gives CDR1 SGHTA, CDR2 FQGNSA. The CDR3 loop spans 18 amino acids. V shed 2 bases and J shed 2 bases, with 21 bases lying between them. The CDR3 DNA sequence: TGTGCCAGCAGCTTATTGGTATTCGGGGGTGTCCTTCAAGAGACCCAGTACTTC. Residues: CASSLLVFGGVLQETQYF.

This clonotype has more than one count but fewer than ten. The chain uses TRBV10-3 and TRBJ2-1; 11 bases are shared with TRBD2. The CDR3 loop spans 16 amino acids. V trimming: 1 base; J trimming: 5 bases; junction bases outside the gene matches: 4. The germline CDR1 and CDR2 sequences are ENHRY and SYGVKD. The chain's CDR3 is CAISEYLSGGDNEQFF. The CDR3 nucleotides are TGTGCCATCAGTGAGTACCTTAGCGGGGGGGACAATGAGCAGTTCTTC.

This chain links TRBV5-1 with TRBJ2-4; D is uncertain. V shed 5 bases and J shed 5 bases, with 5 bases lying between them. CDR1 SGHRS and CDR2 YFSETQ come from the germline V gene. The CDR3 length is 11 residues. CDR3 coding DNA: TGCGCCAGCAGAGGAGAAAACATTCAGTACTTC. Translated: CASRGENIQYF.

As to this clonotype: Just one base apart from a much larger clone, this may be a read error. This rearrangement joins TRBV7-9 to TRBJ2-1; 7 nucleotides align to TRBD1. CDR3 size: 14 residues. Unmatched junction bases numbered 11, after V lost 5 bases and J lost 10 bases. In germline, CDR1 is SEHNR, CDR2 FQNEAQ (reference sequence). This CDR3 reads CASSPDRNSYEQFF. The CDR3 DNA follows: TGTGCCAGCAGCCCGGACAGGAACTCCTACGAGCAGTTCTTC.

Only a few counts were recorded for this clonotype. This CDR3 reads CASSQEGYTQYF. CDR3 nucleotides: TGTGCCAGCAGCCAAGAAGGATATACGCAGTATTTT. The chain uses TRBV3-1 and TRBJ2-3; D uncertain. Germline V gene sequence: CDR1 LGHDT, CDR2 YNNKEL (reference sequence). The V gene lost 0 bases and the J gene lost 7 bases, with 5 bases spanning the gap. The CDR3 totals 12 residues.

V is TRBV27 and J is TRBJ1-5; D is unresolved. V was shortened by 8 bases and J by 6 bases, with 11 bases between the two germline ends. Germline-derived CDR1 and CDR2 are MNHEY and SMNVEV (reference sequence). The CDR3 covers 12 residues. The CDR3 is CASGRPLQPQHF. CDR3 DNA: TGTGCCAGCGGGAGACCACTTCAGCCCCAGCATTTT.

The rearrangement joins TRBV6-5 to TRBJ2-4, with 7 bases aligning to TRBD1. The J call may be incorrect, as the DNA end agrees better with TRBJ2-7. CDR1 and CDR2 (germline): MNHEY, SVGAGI. The CDR3 sequence is 14 residues long. This CDR3 reads CASNPQGKLYEQYF. Here the CDR3 DNA reads TGTGCCAGCAACCCACAGGGGAAATTGTACGAGCAGTACTTC.

This chain uses TRBV5-1 with TRBJ2-3, with 10 bases fitting TRBD1. CDR3 size: 16 residues. Germline V gives CDR1 SGHRS, CDR2 YFSETQ. V lost 4 bases to trimming and J lost 1 base; unmatched junction nucleotides: 6. The CDR3 spells CASSRGGTGGTDTQYF. DNA of the CDR3: TGCGCCAGCAGCCGGGGTGGGACAGGGGGCACAGATACGCAGTATTTT.

This clonotype has more than one count but fewer than ten. The V gene is TRBV28, the J gene TRBJ2-7; D gene uncertain. Germline V CDR1 and CDR2: MDHEN, SYDVKM. Trimming shortened V by 9 bases and J by 3 bases, and 12 bases separated the two germline ends. The CDR3 contains 12 residues. The CDR3 DNA reads TGTGCCAGTCTTAGCCCTATCTACGAGCAGTACTTC. Amino acid sequence: CASLSPIYEQYF.

The CDR3 nucleotides are TGTGCCAGCAGCCAAGACGTCGGGGGGCCCCTAGGGACCCAGTACTTC. The encoded protein is CASSQDVGGPLGTQYF. The V gene is TRBV4-2, the J gene TRBJ2-5; possibly TRBD2 for D (7 bases). Germline loops: CDR1 LGHNA, CDR2 YNFKEQ. The V end lost 0 bases, the J end lost 7 bases, and 18 bases lay between the germline ends. The CDR3 consists of 16 residues.

The rearrangement joins TRBV2 to TRBJ2-1, with 10 bases fitting TRBD2. V was clipped by 8 bases and J by 6 bases; unmatched bases: 7. The CDR3 extends over 14 amino acids. CDR1 SNHLY and CDR2 FYNNEI come from the germline V gene. In DNA form, the CDR3 reads TGTGCCAGCCATAGCGGGGGGCTCCTCAATGAGCAGTTCTTC. Encoded protein: CASHSGGLLNEQFF.

This clonotype has only a few counts. The chain links TRBV12-5 to TRBJ1-2; possibly TRBD1 for D (5 bases). This CDR3 is built from 17 residues. Looked up from germline, CDR1 is LGHNT and CDR2 is FRNRAP. V shed 4 bases and J shed 5 bases, with 23 bases lying between them. CDR3 DNA sequence: TGTGCTAGTGGTTACCCTGGGATCCAGGGTTTCAAGTATGGCTACACCTTC. Amino acid sequence: CASGYPGIQGFKYGYTF.

This clonotype was observed a handful of times. The gene calls are TRBV7-9 and TRBJ2-1; tentatively, D is TRBD1 or TRBD2 (6 bases each). V lost 8 bases, J lost 1 base, and 15 bases lay in between. The CDR3 contains 15 residues. From germline, CDR1 is SEHNR and CDR2 FQNEAQ (reference sequence). The CDR3 nucleotides are TGTGCCAGCCCTGGAGGGGGGCTTTCCTACAATGAGCAGTTCTTC. Protein: CASPGGGLSYNEQFF.